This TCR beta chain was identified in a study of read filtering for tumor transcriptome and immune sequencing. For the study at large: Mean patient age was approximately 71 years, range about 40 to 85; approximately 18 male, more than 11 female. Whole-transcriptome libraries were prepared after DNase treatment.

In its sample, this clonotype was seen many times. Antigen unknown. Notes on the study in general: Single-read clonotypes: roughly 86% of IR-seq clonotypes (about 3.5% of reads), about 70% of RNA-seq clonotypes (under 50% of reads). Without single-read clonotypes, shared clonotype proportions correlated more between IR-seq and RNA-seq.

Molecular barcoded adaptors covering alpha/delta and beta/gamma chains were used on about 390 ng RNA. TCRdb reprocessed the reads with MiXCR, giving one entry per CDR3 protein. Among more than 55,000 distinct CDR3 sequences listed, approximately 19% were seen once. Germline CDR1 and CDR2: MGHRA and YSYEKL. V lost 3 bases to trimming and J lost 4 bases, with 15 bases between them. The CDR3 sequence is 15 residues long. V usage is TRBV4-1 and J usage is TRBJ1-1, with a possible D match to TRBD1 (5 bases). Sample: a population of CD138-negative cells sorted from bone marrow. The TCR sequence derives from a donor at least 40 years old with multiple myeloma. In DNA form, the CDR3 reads TGCGCCAGCAGCCACCAAACCGCAGGGTTCACTGAAGCTTTCTTT. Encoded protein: CASSHQTAGFTEAFF.